This T cell receptor beta chain was recorded in a study of glioma-infiltrating T cells. Study-wide results and limits: CDR3 overlap between tissue and blood was very small. Non-neoplastic patients had below-expected tissue-blood divergence, while all gliomas exceeded expectation.

Germline CDR1 and CDR2: KGHDR and SFDVKD. There are 16 residues in the CDR3. V lost 4 bases, J lost 3 bases, and 5 bases stayed unmatched. Using RNA template, CDR3s of TCR alpha and beta were amplified with iRepertoire arm-PCR. One-step reverse transcription and amplification started from around 100-400 ng of tissue mRNA or PBMC total RNA. TCRdb called the multiplex PCR reads again in MiXCR, with one record for every CDR3 protein. The table shows roughly 16,000 distinct CDR3 sequences, with roughly 50% occurring only once. A word on this clonotype: Its antigen is not identified.

Sequences were obtained from glioma tissue, nonneoplastic brain tissue, or PBMCs (not recorded which). The sequence was collected from a human donor with low-grade glioma or glioblastoma, undergoing nonglioma brain surgery, or in good health (not recorded which). The genes are TRBV24-1 and TRBJ2-1; 10 nucleotides match TRBD1. The CDR3 bases are TGTGCCACCAGTGAGTCGGGACAGGGGATCTACAATGAGCAGTTCTTC. Its protein is CATSESGQGIYNEQFF.